Following are 12 T cell receptor beta chains from one sample sequenced in a study of blood T cell repertoires in COVID-19. Method: immunoSEQ multiplex PCR; TCRdb's copy keeps in-frame clones and lacks some. The profile shows about 130,000 clones, about 74% of them singletons. The material sequenced was peripheral blood. The receptors derive from a man in his sixties with acute or convalescent COVID-19.

This rearrangement joins TRBV11-3 to TRBJ2-1, with D unclear. The germline CDR1 and CDR2 sequences are SGHNT and YENEEA. The CDR3 is 15 amino acids. Trimming removed 7 bases from V and 0 bases from J, with 13 bases in between. The CDR3 spells CASNKNSRSYNEQFF. The CDR3 DNA reads as TGTGCCAGCAACAAAAACAGTCGCTCCTACAATGAGCAGTTCTTC.

V is TRBV11-2 and J is TRBJ1-2; 8 bases match TRBD1. The CDR3 extends over 14 amino acids. With V trimmed by 5 bases and J by 7 bases, 9 bases remained unmatched. The germline gives CDR1 SGHAT, CDR2 FQNNGV. The CDR3 DNA is TGTGCCAGCAGCCTAACTTTGGACAGGGCTGGCTACACCTTC. As protein: CASSLTLDRAGYTF.

This clone has more than one count but fewer than ten. The chain is built from TRBV2 and TRBJ2-1, with D perhaps TRBD2 (5 bases). Trimming took 2 bases from V and 16 from J, leaving 15 bases between them. The length of the CDR3 is 12 residues. The germline CDR1 and CDR2 sequences are SNHLY and FYNNEI. The DNA of the CDR3 is TGTGCCAGCAGTGAAAGTTTACTAGTGTATTTCTTC. This gives the protein CASSESLLVYFF. The full variable domain, completed using reference TRBV2 and TRBJ2-1, is EPEVTQTPSHQVTQMGQEVILRCVPISNHLYFYWYRQILGQKVEFLVSFYNNEISEKSEIFDDQFSVERPDGSNFTLKIRSTKLEDSAMYFCASSESLLVYFFGPGTRLTVL.

The J gene is TRBJ2-1, the V gene TRBV6-5; D gene unclear. The CDR3 loop spans 15 amino acids. V shed 0 bases and J shed 8 bases, with 14 bases lying between them. Germline CDR1 reads MNHEY; CDR2 reads SVGAGI. This CDR3 is CASSYSIPSRDEQFF. For the CDR3, the DNA is TGTGCCAGCAGTTACTCGATACCTAGTCGCGATGAGCAGTTCTTC.

The CDR3 DNA is TGTGCCAGCACTCTAGGACAACATAATTCACCCCTCCACTTT. Translating gives CASTLGQHNSPLHF. The V call is TRBV3-1 (or the pseudogene TRBV3-2), the J call TRBJ1-6; a weak D match, TRBD1 (5 bases). Germline CDR1 LGHDT, CDR2 YNNKEL (reference sequence). Deletions cut 7 bases from V and 5 bases from J, with 12 bases between. CDR3 size: 14 residues.

The chain has TRBV7-9 and TRBJ1-1; D not certain. From germline, CDR1 is SEHNR and CDR2 FQNEAQ (reference sequence). This CDR3 comprises 15 residues. V lost 4 bases and J 1 base, leaving 13 bases between the germline ends. CDR3 sequence: CASSSSAVSNTEAFF. The CDR3 coding sequence is TGTGCCAGCAGCTCGTCAGCGGTTTCGAACACTGAAGCTTTCTTT.

The J gene is TRBJ1-2, the V gene TRBV7-9, with TRBD1 as a possible D gene (5 bases). The CDR3 sequence is 15 residues long. Germline CDR1 reads SEHNR; CDR2 reads FQNEAQ (reference sequence). Between the trimmed V and J ends, which lost 4 bases and 0 bases, there was a span of 12 bases. The CDR3 DNA is TGTGCCAGCAGCTCTGACAGTAAACCTAACTATGGCTACACCTTC. Its protein is CASSSDSKPNYGYTF.

The chain couples TRBV5-1 to TRBJ1-1, with a tentative D call TRBD1 (6 bases). The CDR3 sequence is 15 residues long. CDR1 and CDR2 from the germline V gene are SGHRS and YFSETQ. V was shortened by 0 bases and J by 0 bases, with 9 bases between the two germline ends. The CDR3, as DNA: TGCGCCAGCAGCTTGGCACAGGGTATGAACACTGAAGCTTTCTTT. It yields the protein CASSLAQGMNTEAFF.

This clone was seen more than once but under ten times. The J gene is TRBJ2-1, the V gene TRBV5-6, with a tentative D call TRBD1 (5 bases). CDR3 length: 15 amino acids. Germline CDR1 and CDR2: SGHDT and YYEEEE. V was shortened by 5 bases and J by 3 bases, with 15 bases between the two germline ends. CDR3 loop: CASRSGHPNYNEQFF. The CDR3 coding sequence is TGTGCCAGCAGATCTGGACACCCAAACTACAATGAGCAGTTCTTC.

This clone was seen a single time. The chain is built from TRBV6-6 and TRBJ1-1; D not resolved. Trimming took 5 bases from V and 1 from J, leaving 8 bases between them. The CDR3 is 13 amino acids. Per germline, CDR1 MNHNY and CDR2 SVGAGI (reference sequence). In nucleotides, the CDR3 is TGTGCCAGCAGTCCGACACCGAACACTGAAGCTTTCTTT. It encodes CASSPTPNTEAFF.

The chain uses TRBV6-5 and TRBJ1-2; D is possibly TRBD1 (5 bases). This CDR3 spans 15 amino acids. Trimming removed 6 bases from V and 2 bases from J, with 16 bases in between. From germline, CDR1 is MNHEY and CDR2 SVGAGI. CDR3 DNA sequence: TGTGCCAGCAGCCCCCGCTGGGCAGGGAACTATGGCTACACCTTC. This translates into CASSPRWAGNYGYTF.

This clone occurred once. V gene TRBV3-1 (or the pseudogene TRBV3-2) combines with J gene TRBJ2-5; 12 bases line up with TRBD2. CDR3 size: 16 residues. Germline V gene sequence: CDR1 LGHDT, CDR2 YNNKEL (reference sequence). V lost 1 base, J lost 5 bases, and 5 bases stayed unmatched. The CDR3 loop is CASSQASGRAGETQYF. DNA of the CDR3: TGTGCCAGCAGCCAAGCTAGCGGGAGGGCGGGGGAGACCCAGTACTTC.